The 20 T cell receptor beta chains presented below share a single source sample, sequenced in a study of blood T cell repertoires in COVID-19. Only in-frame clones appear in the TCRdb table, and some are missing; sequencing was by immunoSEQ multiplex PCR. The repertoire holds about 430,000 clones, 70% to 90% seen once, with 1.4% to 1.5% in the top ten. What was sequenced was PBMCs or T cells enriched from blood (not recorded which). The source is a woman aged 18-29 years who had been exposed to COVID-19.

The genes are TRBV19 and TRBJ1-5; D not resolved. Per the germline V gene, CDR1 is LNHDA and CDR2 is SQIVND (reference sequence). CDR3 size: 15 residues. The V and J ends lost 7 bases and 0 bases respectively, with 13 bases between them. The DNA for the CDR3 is TGTGCCAGTACTAGAAGCCTAAATAGCAATCAGCCCCAGCATTTT. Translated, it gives CASTRSLNSNQPQHF.

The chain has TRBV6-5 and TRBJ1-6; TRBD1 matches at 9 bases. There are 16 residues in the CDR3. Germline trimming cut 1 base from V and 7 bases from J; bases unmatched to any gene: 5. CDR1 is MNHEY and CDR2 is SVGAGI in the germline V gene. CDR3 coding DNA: TGTGCCAGCAGTTACTGGATACAGGGGGCCAATTCACCCCTCCACTTT. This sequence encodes CASSYWIQGANSPLHF.

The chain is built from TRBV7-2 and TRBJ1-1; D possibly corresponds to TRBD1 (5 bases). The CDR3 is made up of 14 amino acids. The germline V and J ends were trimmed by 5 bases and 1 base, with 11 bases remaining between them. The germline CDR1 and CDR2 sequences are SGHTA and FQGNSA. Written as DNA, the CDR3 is TGTGCCAGCAGCGTAGGGGCGGGGAACACTGAAGCTTTCTTT. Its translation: CASSVGAGNTEAFF.

The DNA for the CDR3 is TGTGCCAGCAGTCTCAGTACCAGGGGAAGCACAGATACGCAGTATTTT. This codes for CASSLSTRGSTDTQYF. The chain is built from TRBV28 and TRBJ2-3; a weak D match, TRBD1 (6 bases). V lost 5 bases to trimming and J lost 0 bases, with 15 bases between them. Germline assignment: CDR1 MDHEN and CDR2 SYDVKM. There are 16 residues in the CDR3.

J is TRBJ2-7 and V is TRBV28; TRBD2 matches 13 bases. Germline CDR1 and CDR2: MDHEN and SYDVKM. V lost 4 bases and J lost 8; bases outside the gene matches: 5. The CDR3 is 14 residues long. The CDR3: CASSWTSGSQQQYF. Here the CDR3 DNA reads TGTGCCAGCAGTTGGACTAGCGGGAGTCAACAGCAGTACTTC.

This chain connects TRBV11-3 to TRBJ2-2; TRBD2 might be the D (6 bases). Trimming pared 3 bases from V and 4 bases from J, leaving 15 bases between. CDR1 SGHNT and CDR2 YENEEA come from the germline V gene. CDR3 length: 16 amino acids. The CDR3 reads CASSLDGGQGTGELFF. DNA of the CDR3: TGTGCCAGCAGCTTGGACGGAGGGCAGGGCACCGGGGAGCTGTTTTTT.

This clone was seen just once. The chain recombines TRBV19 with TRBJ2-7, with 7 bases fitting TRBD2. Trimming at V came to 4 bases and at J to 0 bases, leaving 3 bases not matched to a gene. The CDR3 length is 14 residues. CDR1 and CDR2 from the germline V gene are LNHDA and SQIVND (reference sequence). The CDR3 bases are TGTGCCAGTAGTAGGACTAGGAACTCCTACGAGCAGTACTTC. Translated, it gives CASSRTRNSYEQYF.

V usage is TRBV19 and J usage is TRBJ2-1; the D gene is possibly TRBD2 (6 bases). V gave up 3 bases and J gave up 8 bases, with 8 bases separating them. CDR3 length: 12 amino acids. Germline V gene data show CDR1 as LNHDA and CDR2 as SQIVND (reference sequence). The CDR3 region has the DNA TGTGCCAGTAGTATTTGGGGGGATGAGCAGTTCTTC. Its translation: CASSIWGDEQFF.

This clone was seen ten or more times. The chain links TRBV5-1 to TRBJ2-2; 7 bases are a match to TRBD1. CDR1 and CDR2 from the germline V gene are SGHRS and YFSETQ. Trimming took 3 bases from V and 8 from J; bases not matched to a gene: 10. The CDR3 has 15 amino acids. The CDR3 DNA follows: TGCGCCAGCAGCTACCGGGACAGAACCTCGGGGGAGCTGTTTTTT. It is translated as CASSYRDRTSGELFF.

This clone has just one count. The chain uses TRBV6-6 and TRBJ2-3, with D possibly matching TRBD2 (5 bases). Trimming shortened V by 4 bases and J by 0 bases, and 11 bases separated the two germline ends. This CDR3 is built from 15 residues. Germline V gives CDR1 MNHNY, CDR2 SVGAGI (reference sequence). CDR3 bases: TGTGCCAGCAGTTCGGTAGGCGGGAGCACAGATACGCAGTATTTT. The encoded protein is CASSSVGGSTDTQYF.

The chain's CDR3 is CASNYGQGGFGYTF. In DNA, the CDR3 is TGTGCCAGCAACTACGGACAGGGTGGATTCGGCTACACCTTC. The genes are TRBV7-2 and TRBJ1-2; the match to TRBD1 covers 8 bases. V gave up 7 bases and J gave up 8 bases; unmatched junction bases: 12. Germline V gene data show CDR1 as SGHTA and CDR2 as FQGNSA. The CDR3 runs 14 residues. Complete variable domain (other parts from reference TRBV7-2 and TRBJ1-2): GAGVSQSPSNKVTEKGKDVELRCDPISGHTALYWYRQSLGQGLEFLIYFQGNSAPDKSGLPSDRFSAERTGGSVSTLTIQRTQQEDSAVYLCASNYGQGGFGYTFGSGTRLTVV.

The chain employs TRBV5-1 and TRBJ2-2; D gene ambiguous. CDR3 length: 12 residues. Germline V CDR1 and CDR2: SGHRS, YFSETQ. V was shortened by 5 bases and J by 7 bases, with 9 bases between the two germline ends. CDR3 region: CASRSEVGELFF. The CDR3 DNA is TGCGCCAGCAGGTCAGAGGTCGGGGAGCTGTTTTTT. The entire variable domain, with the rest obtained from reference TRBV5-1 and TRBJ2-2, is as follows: KAGVTQTPRYLIKTRGQQVTLSCSPISGHRSVSWYQQTPGQGLQFLFEYFSETQRNKGNFPGRFSGRQFSNSRSEMNVSTLELGDSALYLCASRSEVGELFFGEGSRLTVL.

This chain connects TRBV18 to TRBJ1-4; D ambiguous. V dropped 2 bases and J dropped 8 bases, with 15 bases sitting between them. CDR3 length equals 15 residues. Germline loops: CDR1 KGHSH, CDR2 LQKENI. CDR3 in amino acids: CASSPGGKREEKLFF. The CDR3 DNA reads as TGTGCCAGCTCACCAGGAGGGAAGAGGGAGGAAAAACTGTTTTTT.

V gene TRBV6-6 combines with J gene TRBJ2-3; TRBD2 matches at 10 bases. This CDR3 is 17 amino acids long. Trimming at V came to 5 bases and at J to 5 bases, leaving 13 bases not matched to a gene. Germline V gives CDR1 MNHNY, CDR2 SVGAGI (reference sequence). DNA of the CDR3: TGTGCCAGCAGTCAAACAGCGGGGGGGGCCACGGGAGATACGCAGTATTTT. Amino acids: CASSQTAGGATGDTQYF.

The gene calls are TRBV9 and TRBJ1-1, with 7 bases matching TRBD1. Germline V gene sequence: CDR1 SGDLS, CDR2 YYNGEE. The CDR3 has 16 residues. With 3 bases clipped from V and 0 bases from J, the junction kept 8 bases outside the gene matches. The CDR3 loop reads CASSAKTGTVNTEAFF. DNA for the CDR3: TGTGCCAGCAGCGCAAAGACAGGGACGGTGAACACTGAAGCTTTCTTT.

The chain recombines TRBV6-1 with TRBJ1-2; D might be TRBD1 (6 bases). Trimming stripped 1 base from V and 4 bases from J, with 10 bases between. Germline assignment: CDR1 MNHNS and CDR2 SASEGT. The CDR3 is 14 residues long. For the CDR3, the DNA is TGTGCCAGCAGTGAAGACAGGGCATTCTATGGCTACACCTTC. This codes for CASSEDRAFYGYTF.

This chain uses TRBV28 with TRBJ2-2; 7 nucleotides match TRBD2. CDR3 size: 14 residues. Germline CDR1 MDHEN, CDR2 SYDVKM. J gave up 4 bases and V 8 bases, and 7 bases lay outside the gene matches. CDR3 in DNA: TGTGCCAGCGGCGGGCGGGGGAGCACCGGGGAGCTGTTTTTT. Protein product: CASGGRGSTGELFF.

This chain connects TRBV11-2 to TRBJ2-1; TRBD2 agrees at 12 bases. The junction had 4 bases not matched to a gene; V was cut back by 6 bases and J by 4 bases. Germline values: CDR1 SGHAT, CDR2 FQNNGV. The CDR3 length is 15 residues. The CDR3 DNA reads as TGTGCCAGCAGTTGGACTAGCGGGGTGTACAATGAGCAGTTCTTC. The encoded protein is CASSWTSGVYNEQFF. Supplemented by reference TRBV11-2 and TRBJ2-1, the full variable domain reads EAGVAQSPRYKIIEKRQSVAFWCNPISGHATLYWYQQILGQGPKLLIQFQNNGVVDDSQLPKDRFSAERLKGVDSTLKIQPAKLEDSAVYLCASSWTSGVYNEQFFGPGTRLTVL.

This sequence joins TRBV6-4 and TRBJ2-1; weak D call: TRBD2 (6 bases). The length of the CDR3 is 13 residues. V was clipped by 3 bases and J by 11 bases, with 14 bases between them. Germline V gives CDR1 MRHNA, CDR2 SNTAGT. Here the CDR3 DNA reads TGTGCCAGCAGTGAGACCTTGGGACTGAAGCAGTTCTTC. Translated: CASSETLGLKQFF.

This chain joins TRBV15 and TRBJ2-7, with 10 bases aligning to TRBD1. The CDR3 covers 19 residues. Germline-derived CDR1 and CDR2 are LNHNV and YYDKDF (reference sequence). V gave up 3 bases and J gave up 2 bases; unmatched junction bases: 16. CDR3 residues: CATSSRDRGSLAQTYEQYF. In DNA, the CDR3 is TGTGCCACCAGCAGCCGGGACAGGGGATCTCTGGCCCAAACCTACGAGCAGTACTTC. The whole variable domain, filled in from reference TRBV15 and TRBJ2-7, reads DAMVIQNPRYQVTQFGKPVTLSCSQTLNHNVMYWYQQKSSQAPKLLFHYYDKDFNNEADTPDNFQSRRPNTSFCFLDIRSPGLGDTAMYLCATSSRDRGSLAQTYEQYFGPGTRLTVT.